This T cell receptor (beta chain) was recovered during a study of T cell repertoires in cytomegalovirus infection. Overall study: In the study, CMV epitopes included recently identified HLA-C-restricted and well-studied HLA-B-restricted ones. In public TCR beta signatures, there were indications of both CMV infection and matching HLA type. Findings and limits, study-wide: Clonotypes of TCR beta that were HLA-C-restricted and CMV-specific dominated the ex vivo response. Pooled public TCR beta family frequency picked out CMV carriers with the relevant HLA.

This clonotype was detected many times. Its target is not known. TCRdb redid the calling of the reads with MiXCR, one entry per CDR3 protein. This sample carries roughly 920,000 distinct CDR3 sequences, about a third of them seen once, and the ten largest clones take over 12%. Losses at the gene ends were 6 bases for V and 5 bases for J; bases not matched to a gene: 15. CDR3 length: 16 amino acids. CDR1 and CDR2 from the germline V gene are MNHEY and SMNVEV (reference sequence). Sequencing used cultured CD8+ T cells from PBMCs, obtained from culture after CMV antigen stimulation. The chain carries TRBV27 and TRBJ1-2; 7 bases are shared with TRBD1. The receptor comes from a human donor in good health (CMV status not recorded). Some clones in this sample may be carry-over from other donors' samples. As DNA, the CDR3 is TGTGCCAGCAGCAAAGGACAGGCGGCCGGGGTATATGGCTACACCTTC. This translates into CASSKGQAAGVYGYTF.